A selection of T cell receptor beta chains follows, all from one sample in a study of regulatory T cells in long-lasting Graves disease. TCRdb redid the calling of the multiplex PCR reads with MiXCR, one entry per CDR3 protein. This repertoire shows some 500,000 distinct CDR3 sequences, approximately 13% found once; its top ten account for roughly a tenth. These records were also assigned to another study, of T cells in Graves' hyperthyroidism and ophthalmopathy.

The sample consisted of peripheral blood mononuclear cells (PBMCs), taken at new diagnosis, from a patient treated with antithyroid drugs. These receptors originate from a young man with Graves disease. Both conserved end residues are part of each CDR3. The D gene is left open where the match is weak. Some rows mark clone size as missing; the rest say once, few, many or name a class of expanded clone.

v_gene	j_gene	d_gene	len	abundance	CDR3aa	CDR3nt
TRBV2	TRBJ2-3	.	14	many	CASSSNTRTDTQYF	TGTGCCAGCAGTTCAAACACTCGGACAGATACGCAGTATTTT
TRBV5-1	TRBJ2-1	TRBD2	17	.	CVSSFSSGSSSYNEQFF	TGCGTCAGCAGCTTTTCGAGCGGGAGCAGTTCCTACAATGAGCAGTTCTTC
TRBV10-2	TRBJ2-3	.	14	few	CASSDQDLTDTQYF	TGCGCCAGCAGTGATCAGGACCTCACAGATACGCAGTATTTT
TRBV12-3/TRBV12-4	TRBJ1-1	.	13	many	CASSQGSHTEAFF	TGTGCCAGCAGCCAAGGGTCCCACACTGAAGCTTTCTTT
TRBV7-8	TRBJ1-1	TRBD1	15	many	CASSEQGAVNTEAFF	TGTGCCAGCAGCGAACAGGGGGCCGTGAACACTGAAGCTTTCTTT
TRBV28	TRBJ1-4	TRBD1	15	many	CASSGTGGRGEKLFF	TGTGCCAGCAGTGGGACAGGGGGCCGGGGTGAAAAACTGTTTTTT
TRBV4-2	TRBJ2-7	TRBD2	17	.	CASSQSATGTRGYEQYF	TGTGCCAGCAGCCAATCCGCAACCGGGACTAGGGGCTACGAGCAGTACTTC
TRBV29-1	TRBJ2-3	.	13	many	CSVETPATDTQYF	TGCAGCGTTGAAACCCCGGCCACAGATACGCAGTATTTT
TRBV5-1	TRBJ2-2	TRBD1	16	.	CASSFFGTGGTGELFF	TGCGCCAGCAGCTTCTTCGGGACAGGGGGCACCGGGGAGCTGTTTTTT
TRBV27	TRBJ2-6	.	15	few	CASKREPSGANVLTF	TGTGCCAGCAAGAGAGAACCCTCTGGGGCCAACGTCCTGACTTTC
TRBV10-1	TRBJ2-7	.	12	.	CASSDMRDEQYF	TGCGCCAGCAGTGATATGCGGGACGAGCAGTACTTC
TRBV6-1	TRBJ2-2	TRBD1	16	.	CATWTGLGGVSGELFF	TGTGCCACATGGACAGGGCTGGGGGGAGTGAGCGGGGAGCTGTTTTTT
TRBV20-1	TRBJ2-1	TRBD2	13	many	CSARGLAANEQFF	TGCAGTGCTAGAGGACTAGCGGCCAATGAGCAGTTCTTC
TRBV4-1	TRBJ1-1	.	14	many	CASSQNWVGSEAFF	TGCGCCAGCAGCCAAAATTGGGTGGGGTCTGAAGCTTTCTTT